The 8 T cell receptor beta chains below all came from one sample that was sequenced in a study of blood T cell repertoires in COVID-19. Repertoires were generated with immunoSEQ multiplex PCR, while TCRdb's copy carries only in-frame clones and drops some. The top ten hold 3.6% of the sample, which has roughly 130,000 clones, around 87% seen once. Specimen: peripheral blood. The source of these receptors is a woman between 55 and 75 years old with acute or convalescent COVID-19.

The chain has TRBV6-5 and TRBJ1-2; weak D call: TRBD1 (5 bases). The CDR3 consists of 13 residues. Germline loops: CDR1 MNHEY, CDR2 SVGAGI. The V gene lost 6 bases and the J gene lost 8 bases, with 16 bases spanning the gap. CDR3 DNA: TGTGCCAGCAGCCCGGGAGGGGCACCCGGCTACACCTTC. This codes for CASSPGGAPGYTF.

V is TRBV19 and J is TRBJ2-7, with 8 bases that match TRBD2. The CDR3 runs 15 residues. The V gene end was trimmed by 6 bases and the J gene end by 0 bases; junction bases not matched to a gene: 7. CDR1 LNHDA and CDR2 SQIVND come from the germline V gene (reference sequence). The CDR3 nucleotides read TGTGCCAGTAGCCGTAGCGGGGTAAGCTCCTACGAGCAGTACTTC. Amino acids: CASSRSGVSSYEQYF.

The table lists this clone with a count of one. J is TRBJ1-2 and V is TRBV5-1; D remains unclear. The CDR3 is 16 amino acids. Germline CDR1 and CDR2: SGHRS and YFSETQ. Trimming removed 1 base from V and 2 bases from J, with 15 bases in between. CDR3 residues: CASSLLGSAINYGYTF. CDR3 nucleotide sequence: TGCGCCAGCAGCTTGTTGGGCTCAGCTATCAACTATGGCTACACCTTC.

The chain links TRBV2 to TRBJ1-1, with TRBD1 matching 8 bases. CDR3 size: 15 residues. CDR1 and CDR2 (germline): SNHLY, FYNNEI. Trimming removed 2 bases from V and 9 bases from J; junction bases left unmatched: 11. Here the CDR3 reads CASSELRTGTKKAFF. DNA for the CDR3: TGTGCCAGCAGTGAATTAAGGACAGGGACCAAAAAAGCTTTCTTT.

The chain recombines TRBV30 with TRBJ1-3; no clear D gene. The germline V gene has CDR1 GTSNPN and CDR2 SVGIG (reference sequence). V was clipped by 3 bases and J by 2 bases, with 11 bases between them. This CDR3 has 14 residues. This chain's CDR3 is CAWRLSVTGNTIYF. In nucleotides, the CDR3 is TGTGCCTGGAGGTTGAGTGTTACTGGAAACACCATATATTTT.

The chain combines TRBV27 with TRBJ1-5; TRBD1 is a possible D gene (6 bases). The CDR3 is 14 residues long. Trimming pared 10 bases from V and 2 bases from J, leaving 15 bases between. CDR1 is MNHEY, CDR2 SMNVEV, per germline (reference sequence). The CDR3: CAMRQTGCNQPQHF. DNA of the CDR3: TGTGCCATGCGACAAACAGGGTGCAATCAGCCCCAGCATTTT.

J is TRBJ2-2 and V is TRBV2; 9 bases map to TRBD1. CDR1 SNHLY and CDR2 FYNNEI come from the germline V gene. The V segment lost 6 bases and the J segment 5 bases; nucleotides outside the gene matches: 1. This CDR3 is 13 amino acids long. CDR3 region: CASSGTGTGELFF. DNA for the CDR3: TGTGCCAGCAGCGGGACAGGGACCGGGGAGCTGTTTTTT.

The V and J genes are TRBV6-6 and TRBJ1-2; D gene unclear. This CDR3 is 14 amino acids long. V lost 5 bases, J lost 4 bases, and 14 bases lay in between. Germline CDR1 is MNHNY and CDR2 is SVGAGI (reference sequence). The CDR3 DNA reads TGTGCCAGCAGTCCCCAACAAGGGAGCTATGGCTACACCTTC. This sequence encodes CASSPQQGSYGYTF.